Below, 23 T cell receptor beta chains from the same sample are listed, as sequenced in a study of T cells in Graves' hyperthyroidism and ophthalmopathy. TCR beta CDR3 regions were amplified from RNA. In the first-round RT-PCR of the TCR CDR3, the HTBI primer set was used. In TCRdb, the multiplex PCR reads were re-called with MiXCR into one record per CDR3 protein. The sample lists under 500,000 distinct CDR3 sequences; 11% to 15% were seen once. The sample taken for sequencing was blood. These receptors all stem from a man over 45 with Graves' ophthalmopathy.

This clonotype was observed at least ten times. The V gene is TRBV3-1, the J gene TRBJ2-1; 9 bases line up with TRBD2. The V gene's germline CDR1 is LGHDT and CDR2 YNNKEL (reference sequence). The CDR3 spans 17 residues. V lost 2 bases and J lost 2; bases outside the gene matches: 7. CDR3 residues: CASSQSRRTSAYNEQFF. The CDR3 DNA reads as TGTGCCAGCAGCCAATCACGAAGGACTAGCGCCTACAATGAGCAGTTCTTC.

This clonotype was detected ten times or more. The chain joins TRBV7-8 to TRBJ2-7; 9 positions match TRBD2. Germline CDR1 SGHVS, CDR2 FQNEAQ. This CDR3 spans 15 amino acids. Trimming took 5 bases from V and 1 from J; bases not matched to a gene: 6. Here the CDR3 reads CASSSLAGRSYEQYF. The DNA for the CDR3 is TGTGCCAGCAGCAGTCTAGCGGGGAGATCCTACGAGCAGTACTTC.

V usage is TRBV7-2 and J usage is TRBJ2-2; 7 bases line up with TRBD2. Germline V gene data show CDR1 as SGHTA and CDR2 as FQGNSA. V was pared by 4 bases and J by 2 bases, with 19 bases of the junction left unmatched. The CDR3 length is 20 residues. CDR3 region: CASSSPPPPPAGSNTGELFF. In DNA form, the CDR3 reads TGTGCCAGCAGCTCCCCCCCCCCCCCCCCAGCGGGAAGTAACACCGGGGAGCTGTTTTTT.

The sample holds a few counts of this clonotype. The rearrangement links TRBV28 to TRBJ2-7; 11 bases are shared with TRBD1. Germline loops: CDR1 MDHEN, CDR2 SYDVKM. The V gene end was trimmed by 10 bases and the J gene end by 2 bases; junction bases not matched to a gene: 7. The CDR3 totals 14 residues. The CDR3 coding sequence is TGTGCCATCCACTCGGGACAGGGGGCCTACGAGCAGTACTTC. It translates to CAIHSGQGAYEQYF.

The V and J genes are TRBV9 and TRBJ1-3; D uncertain. The germline CDR1 and CDR2 sequences are SGDLS and YYNGEE. The CDR3 covers 13 residues. The ends were cut back, 4 bases at V and 4 bases at J, with 9 bases in the middle. In nucleotides, the CDR3 is TGTGCCAGCAGCCCTCCGGCGGGAAACACCATATATTTT. Its protein is CASSPPAGNTIYF.

This clonotype was counted many times. The CDR3 protein is CASSRGLLREQYF. As DNA, the CDR3 is TGTGCCAGCAGTAGGGGCCTTCTCCGCGAGCAGTACTTC. The genes are TRBV2 and TRBJ2-7; possibly TRBD1 for D (5 bases). Germline V gene data show CDR1 as SNHLY and CDR2 as FYNNEI. This CDR3 is 13 amino acids long. The V and J ends lost 5 bases and 6 bases respectively, with 14 bases between them. The entire variable domain, with the rest obtained from reference TRBV2 and TRBJ2-7, is as follows: EPEVTQTPSHQVTQMGQEVILRCVPISNHLYFYWYRQILGQKVEFLVSFYNNEISEKSEIFDDQFSVERPDGSNFTLKIRSTKLEDSAMYFCASSRGLLREQYFGPGTRLTVT.

This clonotype was recorded many times. The CDR3 here is CSASPSGSTYEQYF. For the CDR3, the DNA is TGCAGTGCTAGCCCTAGCGGGAGTACTTACGAGCAGTACTTC. The chain employs TRBV20-1 and TRBJ2-7; 10 bases map to TRBD2. The CDR3 has 14 amino acids. Losses at the gene ends were 3 bases for V and 4 bases for J; bases not matched to a gene: 6. Germline V gene data show CDR1 as DFQATT and CDR2 as SNEGSKA (reference sequence).

This clonotype was found many times. V usage is TRBV11-3 and J usage is TRBJ2-7; D possibly matches TRBD1 or TRBD2 (5 bases each). Germline V gives CDR1 SGHNT, CDR2 YENEEA. With 5 bases removed from V and 0 bases from J, the gap between germline ends came to 14 bases. This CDR3 comprises 15 residues. The CDR3: CASSQGSGSSYEQYF. The CDR3 region has the DNA TGTGCCAGCAGCCAGGGAAGCGGTAGCTCCTACGAGCAGTACTTC.

This clonotype was counted many times. The genes are TRBV12-3 or TRBV12-4 and TRBJ2-3; 7 nucleotides align to TRBD2. CDR3 length: 15 residues. V lost 7 bases and J lost 0; bases outside the gene matches: 7. The CDR3 loop reads CASKPPSGSTDTQYF. The CDR3 DNA follows: TGTGCCAGCAAGCCCCCTAGCGGTAGCACAGATACGCAGTATTTT.

This clonotype was recorded a few times. This chain links TRBV20-1 with TRBJ2-1; TRBD2 matches 10 bases. The CDR3 runs 13 residues. From germline, CDR1 is DFQATT and CDR2 SNEGSKA (reference sequence). V lost 5 bases to trimming and J lost 8 bases; unmatched junction nucleotides: 6. DNA for the CDR3: TGCAGTGCTTACTCTAGCGGGAGTGATGAGCAGTTCTTC. Amino acids: CSAYSSGSDEQFF.

In this sample, this clonotype turned up a few times. V is TRBV24-1 and J is TRBJ2-1; D is unclear. Trimming stripped 5 bases from V and 5 bases from J, with 15 bases between. The length of the CDR3 is 15 residues. Germline CDR1 reads KGHDR; CDR2 reads SFDVKD. CDR3: CATSGSSHLNNEQFF. CDR3 nucleotides: TGTGCCACCAGTGGAAGCTCACACCTGAACAATGAGCAGTTCTTC.

This clonotype was detected many times. The chain has TRBV27 and TRBJ2-7, with D possibly TRBD1 on 6 matching bases. The CDR3 covers 13 residues. V lost 2 bases and J lost 4, with 9 bases in between. CDR1 MNHEY and CDR2 SMNVEV come from the germline V gene (reference sequence). The CDR3 region has the DNA TGTGCCAGCAGTTTACTTAGGGGGTACGAGCAGTACTTC. Its protein is CASSLLRGYEQYF.

Only a few counts were recorded for this clonotype. The CDR3 DNA reads TGTGCCAGTAGTAAGACTAGCGGGAGATATTCCGGGGAGCTGTTTTTT. Its translation is CASSKTSGRYSGELFF. This sequence joins TRBV19 and TRBJ2-2, with TRBD2 matching 12 bases. This CDR3 is 16 amino acids long. The J segment lost 6 bases and the V segment lost 4 bases, leaving 6 bases of the junction unmatched. CDR1 is LNHDA and CDR2 is SQIVND in the germline V gene (reference sequence).

This clonotype was seen a few times. V and J are TRBV6-5 and TRBJ2-7; 10 bases agree with TRBD1. CDR1 and CDR2 from the germline V gene are MNHEY and SVGAGI. This CDR3 is 17 amino acids long. J gave up 4 bases and V 2 bases, and 11 bases lay outside the gene matches. The CDR3 nucleotides read TGTGCCAGCAGTTACGTGCCGGGACAGGGGACGGGATACGAGCAGTACTTC. Translation: CASSYVPGQGTGYEQYF.

The chain links TRBV12-3 or TRBV12-4 to TRBJ1-6, with 8 bases fitting TRBD1. The CDR3 totals 16 residues. Unmatched junction bases numbered 10, after V lost 5 bases and J lost 7 bases. The DNA for the CDR3 is TGTGCCAGCAGTACCGAGAGGACAGGGAGGAATTCACCCCTCCACTTT. Translating it yields CASSTERTGRNSPLHF.

To note about this clonotype: Sequence at one end of the junction differs from germline and may be a read error. The chain employs TRBV2 and TRBJ2-3; TRBD1 matches 9 bases. Germline CDR1 is SNHLY and CDR2 is FYNNEI. The CDR3 is made up of 14 amino acids. CDR3 nucleotides: TGTGCCAGCAAACACAGGGGGCGCACGGATACGCAGTATTTT. Protein product: CASKHRGRTDTQYF.

This chain uses TRBV10-3 with TRBJ1-4; the match to TRBD1 covers 10 bases. J lost 7 bases, V lost 5 bases, and 4 bases had no gene match. Germline V gene lookup returns CDR1 ENHRY and CDR2 SYGVKD. The CDR3 covers 14 residues. The CDR3 nucleotides read TGTGCCATCAGTATGGGACAGGGGAGTGAAAAACTGTTTTTT. It yields the protein CAISMGQGSEKLFF.

This clonotype was seen a handful of times. A single base separates this from a much larger clone, so it may be a read error. The V gene is TRBV28, the J gene TRBJ2-3; 13 positions match TRBD2. The CDR3 has 15 residues. Germline V gene lookup returns CDR1 MDHEN and CDR2 SYDVKM. Germline trimming cut 6 bases from V and 2 bases from J; bases unmatched to any gene: 2. The CDR3 reads CASRGLAGPTDTQYF. The CDR3 bases are TGTGCCAGCAGGGGACTAGCGGGACCCACAGATACGCAGTATTTT. Full variable domain (missing parts from reference TRBV28 and TRBJ2-3): DVKVTQSSRYLVKRTGEKVFLECVQDMDHENMFWYRQDPGLGLRLIYFSYDVKMKEKGDIPEGYSVSREKKERFSLILESASTNQTSMYLCASRGLAGPTDTQYFGPGTRLTVL.

This clonotype showed up many times. The V and J genes are TRBV6-2 or TRBV6-3 and TRBJ1-1, with a tentative D call TRBD1 (5 bases). The CDR3 runs to 14 residues. CDR1 and CDR2 from the germline V gene are MNHEY and SVGEGT. With 6 bases removed from V and 1 base from J, the gap between germline ends came to 12 bases. CDR3 in amino acids: CASSAGGGNTEAFF. The CDR3, as DNA: TGTGCCAGCAGCGCCGGCGGGGGGAACACTGAAGCTTTCTTT.

CDR3 in amino acids: CASSESMAAGQETQYF. As DNA, the CDR3 is TGCGCCAGCAGTGAGTCGATGGCAGCGGGCCAAGAGACCCAGTACTTC. The J gene is TRBJ2-5, the V gene TRBV10-2, with a possible D match to TRBD2 (6 bases). V was pared by 0 bases and J by 1 base, with 12 bases between. Per the germline V gene, CDR1 is WSHSY and CDR2 is SAAADI. This CDR3 is 16 amino acids long.

This clonotype was seen a few times. This sequence joins TRBV20-1 and TRBJ2-5; 15 nucleotides match TRBD2. Germline trimming cut 5 bases from V and 5 bases from J; bases unmatched to any gene: 15. Germline CDR1 DFQATT, CDR2 SNEGSKA (reference sequence). The CDR3 spans 18 residues. The CDR3 region has the DNA TGCAGTGCTGTAAGGACTAGCGGGAGGGCCAGCCGCGGGGAGACCCAGTACTTC. Translating it yields CSAVRTSGRASRGETQYF.

There are many counts of this clonotype. This sequence joins TRBV2 and TRBJ1-4; D is undetermined. Germline V lookup: CDR1 SNHLY, CDR2 FYNNEI. There are 14 residues in the CDR3. The V gene lost 7 bases and the J gene lost 0 bases, with 9 bases spanning the gap. CDR3 protein: CASKRTATNEKLFF. The CDR3 DNA reads as TGTGCCAGCAAGCGAACGGCAACTAATGAAAAACTGTTTTTT. Based on the CDR3 plus reference TRBV2 and TRBJ1-4, the full variable domain is EPEVTQTPSHQVTQMGQEVILRCVPISNHLYFYWYRQILGQKVEFLVSFYNNEISEKSEIFDDQFSVERPDGSNFTLKIRSTKLEDSAMYFCASKRTATNEKLFFGSGTQLSVL.

As to this clonotype: A much larger clone differs by one base, so this may be a read error. The conserved phenylalanine or tryptophan is not found at the CDR3 terminus, so this likely reflects a read error. The gene calls are TRBV10-3 and TRBJ2-1; 14 bases line up with TRBD2. This CDR3 contains 15 residues. Germline-derived CDR1 and CDR2 are ENHRY and SYGVKD. The J segment lost 7 bases and the V segment lost 8 bases, leaving 7 bases of the junction unmatched. The CDR3 nucleotides read TGTGCCATCGGAACCGGGACTAGCGGGAGTAATGAGCAGTTCTCC. It encodes CAIGTGTSGSNEQFS.